Listed below are T cell receptor beta chains from one sample, sequenced in a study of CXCR3-negative and CXCR3-positive naive CD8 T cells. TCRdb re-analyzed the 5' RACE reads; it lists each CDR3 protein once, without DNA. This sample contains around 60,000 distinct CDR3 sequences. Sequenced: naive CXCR3+ CD8+ T cells from blood. The receptors come from a human donor in good health. Some clones in this sample may be carry-over from other donors' samples. CDR3s include the opening cysteine and the closing phenylalanine or tryptophan. Each record gives: J gene, V gene, CDR3 protein.

j_gene: TRBJ2-7; v_gene: TRBV7-6; CDR3aa: CASSPLRDGRAEQYF
j_gene: TRBJ2-4; v_gene: TRBV12-3/TRBV12-4; CDR3aa: CASSAMDGKNIQYF
j_gene: TRBJ2-3; v_gene: TRBV14; CDR3aa: CASSQDIVDTQYF
j_gene: TRBJ2-5; v_gene: TRBV18; CDR3aa: CASSPRDYTGWTKETQYF
j_gene: TRBJ1-4; v_gene: TRBV20-1; CDR3aa: CSARGRYNEKLFF
j_gene: TRBJ1-1; v_gene: TRBV4-3; CDR3aa: CASSQGDRTSEAFF
j_gene: TRBJ1-2; v_gene: TRBV29-1; CDR3aa: CSVEETGGYGYTF
j_gene: TRBJ2-7; v_gene: TRBV5-1; CDR3aa: CASSFGQGALLSEQYF
j_gene: TRBJ1-2; v_gene: TRBV20-1; CDR3aa: CSARVFQGPNYGYTF
j_gene: TRBJ2-2; v_gene: TRBV28; CDR3aa: CASSLSAGYGGELFF
j_gene: TRBJ2-3; v_gene: TRBV11-3; CDR3aa: CASSLGTGDTQYF
j_gene: TRBJ2-4; v_gene: TRBV5-5; CDR3aa: CASSLDADPRNIQYF
j_gene: TRBJ2-2; v_gene: TRBV24-1; CDR3aa: CATSDLMGATGELFF
j_gene: TRBJ2-3; v_gene: TRBV7-2; CDR3aa: CASSLAGDTDTQYF
j_gene: TRBJ2-2; v_gene: TRBV7-2; CDR3aa: CASSRPGLAGVDTGELFF
j_gene: TRBJ2-3; v_gene: TRBV5-1; CDR3aa: CASSSDRGPYTDTQYF
j_gene: TRBJ2-7; v_gene: TRBV4-1; CDR3aa: CASSQDESYGLEQYF
j_gene: TRBJ2-3; v_gene: TRBV7-2; CDR3aa: CASSSSLAGASTDTQYF
j_gene: TRBJ2-3; v_gene: TRBV9; CDR3aa: CASSGSSSTDTQYF
j_gene: TRBJ2-7; v_gene: TRBV4-3; CDR3aa: CASSQGQGGAYEQYF
j_gene: TRBJ2-1; v_gene: TRBV4-2; CDR3aa: CASRGVDEQFF
j_gene: TRBJ2-1; v_gene: TRBV7-7; CDR3aa: CASSLYASGVSYNEQFF
j_gene: TRBJ2-7; v_gene: TRBV14; CDR3aa: CASRGGSLLSEQYF
j_gene: TRBJ1-2; v_gene: TRBV6-5; CDR3aa: CASSYSRGANYGYTF
j_gene: TRBJ2-7; v_gene: TRBV7-9; CDR3aa: CASSSAASYEQYF
j_gene: TRBJ1-5; v_gene: TRBV28; CDR3aa: CASSSDRDQGQPQHF
j_gene: TRBJ1-1; v_gene: TRBV5-1; CDR3aa: CASSLGGSAPTEAFF
j_gene: TRBJ1-1; v_gene: TRBV10-1; CDR3aa: CASSAGTGGFMNTEALF
j_gene: TRBJ2-2; v_gene: TRBV29-1; CDR3aa: CSAEGDAGELFF
j_gene: TRBJ2-1; v_gene: TRBV5-1; CDR3aa: CASSLVAPLGGGNEQFF
j_gene: TRBJ1-4; v_gene: TRBV6-6; CDR3aa: CASSYVGNEKLFF
j_gene: TRBJ1-6; v_gene: TRBV6-5; CDR3aa: CASSFGTGDNSPLHF
j_gene: TRBJ1-2; v_gene: TRBV5-1; CDR3aa: CASSLDIGTLANYGYTF
j_gene: TRBJ1-1; v_gene: TRBV4-1; CDR3aa: CASSQDGALAFF
j_gene: TRBJ2-7; v_gene: TRBV20-1; CDR3aa: CSARDPSGSYEQYF
j_gene: TRBJ1-3; v_gene: TRBV20-1; CDR3aa: CSARSDEGTGNTIYF
j_gene: TRBJ2-7; v_gene: TRBV7-2; CDR3aa: CASSQLLGQGVYEQYF
j_gene: TRBJ1-2; v_gene: TRBV21-1; CDR3aa: CASSNEWGREGYTF
j_gene: TRBJ2-1; v_gene: TRBV7-9; CDR3aa: CASSLEGSVQFF
j_gene: TRBJ1-1; v_gene: TRBV7-6; CDR3aa: CASRPGGGGTEAFF
j_gene: TRBJ1-1; v_gene: TRBV9; CDR3aa: CASSVGQEGEAFF
j_gene: TRBJ2-1; v_gene: TRBV7-6; CDR3aa: CASSLGANEQFF
j_gene: TRBJ2-1; v_gene: TRBV28; CDR3aa: CASSFMEAGDLYNEQFF
j_gene: TRBJ2-1; v_gene: TRBV28; CDR3aa: CASRRPGWRGSNEQFF
j_gene: TRBJ2-1; v_gene: TRBV7-3; CDR3aa: CASSRTQSNGDRGKEDEQFF
j_gene: TRBJ2-7; v_gene: TRBV7-9; CDR3aa: CASSSEQGRYEQYF